This is a list of T cell receptor beta chains from one sample in a study of blood T cell repertoires in COVID-19. This table comes from immunoSEQ multiplex PCR, and its TCRdb copy is limited to in-frame clones, with some not included. The repertoire holds fewer than 250,000 clones, around 90% seen once, with 11% in the top ten. Material: PBMCs or T cells enriched from blood (not recorded which). These receptors were obtained from a man aged 25-45 years who had recovered from COVID-19. Both conserved end residues are part of each CDR3. A D gene is named only where the DNA matches it firmly. Expanded clones are given a class, and other clones once, few, many or no size at all.

>TRBV5-1|TRBJ1-1|-|-
CASSTPGNTEAFF
TGCGCCAGCAGCACCCCGGGAAACACTGAAGCTTTCTTT
>TRBV5-1|TRBJ2-1|-|TRBD1
CASSLTGVSVDEQFF
TGCGCCAGCAGCTTAACAGGGGTCTCCGTGGATGAGCAGTTCTTC
>TRBV5-4|TRBJ2-7|-|-
CASSRGALSSYEQYF
TGTGCCAGCAGCCGGGGGGCCCTGAGCTCCTACGAGCAGTACTTC
>TRBV14|TRBJ2-7|-|-
CASSRVVRGIAYEQYF
TGTGCCAGCAGCCGTGTAGTCCGGGGGATCGCCTACGAGCAGTACTTC
>TRBV7-8|TRBJ2-2|-|-
CASSFLSANTGELFF
TGTGCCAGCAGCTTTCTTTCCGCGAACACCGGGGAGCTGTTTTTT
>TRBV18|TRBJ1-5|-|-
CASSPPGGNQPQHF
TGTGCCAGCTCACCACCGGGGGGGAATCAGCCCCAGCATTTT
>TRBV7-6|TRBJ1-1|once|-
CASSLGPGSPASAFF
TGTGCCAGCAGCTTAGGGCCTGGTAGCCCAGCTTCGGCTTTCTTT
>TRBV7-9|TRBJ1-1|-|-
CASSQGPGLWYTEAFF
TGTGCCAGCAGCCAAGGTCCCGGGTTGTGGTACACTGAAGCTTTCTTT
>TRBV19|TRBJ2-5|-|-
CASARQDTQETQYF
TGTGCCAGTGCGAGACAGGACACTCAAGAGACCCAGTACTTC
>TRBV11-2|TRBJ1-3|-|-
CASSLGGTIYF
TGTGCCAGCAGCTTGGGGGGCACCATATATTTT
>TRBV5-1|TRBJ2-7|-|-
CASSLGEVGQVRYYEQYF
TGCGCCAGCAGCCTGGGGGAGGTTGGACAGGTTCGCTACTACGAGCAGTACTTC
>TRBV24-1|TRBJ2-2|-|TRBD1
CATSDLQTGLRGRTGELFF
TGTGCCACCAGTGATTTGCAAACGGGTCTAAGGGGGCGGACCGGGGAGCTGTTTTTT
>TRBV6-2/TRBV6-3|TRBJ2-3|-|TRBD1
CASSYSRTGATDTQYF
TGTGCCAGCAGTTACTCCAGGACAGGGGCCACAGATACGCAGTATTTT
>TRBV2|TRBJ2-7|-|-
CASSKPGLGEQYF
TGTGCCAGCAGTAAGCCGGGATTAGGGGAGCAGTACTTC
>TRBV3-1/TRBV3-2|TRBJ2-1|-|TRBD1
CASSRGTGALPNEQFF
TGTGCCAGCAGCCGCGGGACAGGGGCCCTTCCAAATGAGCAGTTCTTC
>TRBV7-9|TRBJ2-7|-|-
CASSSDYREYEQYF
TGTGCCAGCAGCTCGGACTACCGAGAGTACGAGCAGTACTTC
>TRBV27|TRBJ1-4|-|-
CASRPIGVTATNEKLFF
TGTGCCAGCAGACCTATAGGAGTGACGGCAACTAATGAAAAACTGTTTTTT
>TRBV29-1|TRBJ2-4|many|-
CSVEEYRAKNIQYF
TGCAGCGTTGAAGAGTACAGGGCCAAAAACATTCAGTACTTC
>TRBV7-9|TRBJ2-1|-|-
CASSRQGAGTGGVNEQFF
TGTGCCAGCAGCCGCCAAGGTGCAGGCACAGGGGGGGTCAATGAGCAGTTCTTC
>TRBV10-3|TRBJ1-2|few|-
CAITRDGTNGYTF
TGTGCCATCACGCGCGACGGGACAAATGGCTACACCTTC
>TRBV19|TRBJ1-2|-|TRBD1
CASKKRTGTTTERGDYGYTF
TGTGCCAGTAAAAAAAGGACAGGGACCACAACAGAAAGAGGGGATTATGGCTACACCTTC
>TRBV7-9|TRBJ2-1|-|-
CASSLEGRGYNEQFF
TGTGCCAGCAGCTTAGAGGGGCGGGGATACAATGAGCAGTTCTTC
>TRBV7-9|TRBJ1-3|once|-
CASSSGQSGDPGNTIYF
TGTGCCAGCAGCTCAGGACAGAGCGGCGATCCTGGAAACACCATATATTTT
>TRBV6-5|TRBJ1-1|-|-
CASTLNRGDTEAFF
TGTGCCAGCACCCTCAATCGGGGGGACACTGAAGCTTTCTTT
>TRBV29-1|TRBJ1-2|-|-
CSVVSTENYGYTF
TGCAGCGTGGTTTCGACAGAGAACTATGGCTACACCTTC
>TRBV5-4|TRBJ2-5|-|TRBD2
CASSGGLAGVKETQYF
TGTGCCAGCAGCGGAGGACTAGCGGGGGTAAAAGAGACCCAGTACTTC
>TRBV12-3/TRBV12-4|TRBJ1-3|-|TRBD1
CAGGDRAGNTIYF
TGTGCCGGCGGGGACAGGGCTGGAAACACCATATATTTT
>TRBV10-3|TRBJ1-1|-|-
CAISEARGGTEAFF
TGTGCCATCAGTGAGGCCCGAGGGGGCACTGAAGCTTTCTTT
>TRBV5-1|TRBJ2-1|-|TRBD1
CASSLGGTGGNEQFF
TGCGCCAGCAGCTTGGGAGGGACAGGGGGCAATGAGCAGTTCTTC
>TRBV7-2|TRBJ2-3|-|-
CASSLAGLRTDTQYF
TGTGCCAGCAGCTTAGCGGGACTTCGCACAGATACGCAGTATTTT
>TRBV6-5|TRBJ2-7|-|TRBD2
CASRKGTSGPYEQYF
TGTGCCAGCAGGAAAGGGACTAGCGGCCCCTACGAGCAGTACTTC
>TRBV9|TRBJ2-7|-|TRBD2
CASSPPGRAYEQYF
TGTGCCAGCAGCCCCCCCGGGAGGGCCTACGAGCAGTACTTC